A single sample gave rise to the 11 T cell receptor beta chains below, sequenced in a study of T cells in Graves' hyperthyroidism and ophthalmopathy. The source material, RNA transcripts, was used to amplify TCR beta CDR3 regions. HTBI primers were used for first-round RT-PCR of the TCR CDR3. TCRdb processed the multiplex PCR reads anew with MiXCR; each CDR3 protein has one entry. The sample yields around 350,000 distinct CDR3 sequences, 20% to 30% seen once. The sample comprised blood. All receptors derive from a man between 50 and 59 years old with Graves' hyperthyroidism.

The table lists this clonotype with a few counts. The V and J genes are TRBV5-1 and TRBJ2-1; D gene uncertain. The ends were cut back, 4 bases at V and 0 bases at J, with 14 bases in the middle. Germline CDR1 reads SGHRS; CDR2 reads YFSETQ. The length of the CDR3 is 16 residues. The chain's CDR3 is CASSVNVRSSYNEQFF. The CDR3 DNA is TGCGCCAGCAGCGTAAATGTGAGGAGCTCCTACAATGAGCAGTTCTTC.

This clonotype turned up a few times. This sequence joins TRBV3-1 and TRBJ1-3; D ambiguous. The CDR3 spans 14 residues. Germline CDR1 is LGHDT and CDR2 is YNNKEL (reference sequence). V was pared by 5 bases and J by 0 bases, with 8 bases between. The CDR3: CASSWSGSGNTIYF. DNA for the CDR3: TGTGCCAGCAGCTGGAGTGGCTCTGGAAACACCATATATTTT.

The chain couples TRBV29-1 to TRBJ2-3; D possibly matches TRBD1 or TRBD2 (9 bases each). The V gene lost 5 bases and the J gene lost 4 bases, with 19 bases spanning the gap. Germline CDR1 and CDR2: SQVTM and ANQGSEA. CDR3 size: 15 residues. The CDR3 protein is CSVSGQGGGADTQYF. The CDR3 coding sequence is TGCAGCGTTTCGGGACAGGGCGGGGGGGCAGATACGCAGTATTTT.

The V gene is TRBV28, the J gene TRBJ1-2; no firm D call. V was pared by 7 bases and J by 4 bases, with 10 bases between. The length of the CDR3 is 12 residues. CDR1 MDHEN and CDR2 SYDVKM come from the germline V gene. The CDR3 here is CASTRQRYGYTF. CDR3 DNA sequence: TGTGCCAGCACCAGGCAACGCTATGGCTACACCTTC.

V is TRBV12-3 or TRBV12-4 and J is TRBJ1-3; D not certain. The CDR3 is made up of 16 amino acids. V lost 3 bases and J lost 0, with 12 bases in between. The CDR3 sequence is CASSLFSPSSGNTIYF. The DNA for the CDR3 is TGTGCCAGCAGTTTGTTCAGTCCCTCCTCTGGAAACACCATATATTTT.

CDR3 loop: CASSAKGRERGTQYF. CDR3 coding DNA: TGTGCCAGCAGTGCCAAGGGCAGGGAAAGAGGGACCCAGTACTTC. The chain links TRBV6-2 or TRBV6-3 to TRBJ2-5; TRBD1 is a possible D gene (5 bases). The CDR3 loop spans 15 amino acids. The V and J ends lost 5 bases and 7 bases respectively, with 20 bases between them. Looked up from germline, CDR1 is MNHEY and CDR2 is SVGEGT.

This clonotype was detected a few times. V is TRBV6-2 or TRBV6-3 and J is TRBJ2-2; TRBD2 aligns across 7 bases. V dropped 6 bases and J dropped 0; count of bases not matched to a gene: 1. The germline gives CDR1 MNHEY, CDR2 SVGEGT. The CDR3 spans 14 residues. The CDR3 nucleotides read TGTGCCAGCAGGGCGGGGGCGAACACCGGGGAGCTGTTTTTT. Protein: CASRAGANTGELFF.

This sequence joins TRBV11-3 and TRBJ1-5; the match to TRBD1 covers 7 bases. Germline V lookup: CDR1 SGHNT, CDR2 YENEEA. Unmatched junction bases numbered 16, after V lost 5 bases and J lost 9 bases. The CDR3 runs to 16 residues. CDR3 region: CASSAEIQGIDGPQHF. CDR3 DNA sequence: TGTGCCAGCAGCGCAGAAATACAGGGGATAGACGGGCCCCAGCATTTT. Based on the CDR3 plus reference TRBV11-3 and TRBJ1-5, the full variable domain is EAGVVQSPRYKIIEKKQPVAFWCNPISGHNTLYWYLQNLGQGPELLIRYENEEAVDDSQLPKDRFSAERLKGVDSTLKIQPAELGDSAVYLCASSAEIQGIDGPQHFGDGTRLSIL.

CDR3 protein: CPEGAIDEQFF. Here the CDR3 DNA reads TGCCCGGAGGGGGCGATAGATGAGCAGTTCTTC. V is TRBV5-1 and J is TRBJ2-1, with D tentatively TRBD1 (7 bases). CDR3 length equals 11 residues. Germline V gene sequence: CDR1 SGHRS, CDR2 YFSETQ.

V and J are TRBV7-2 and TRBJ2-1; 9 nucleotides match TRBD2. The germline V gene encodes CDR1 SGHTA and CDR2 FQGNSA. V was pared by 4 bases and J by 5 bases, with 6 bases of the junction left unmatched. CDR3 size: 15 residues. The CDR3 bases are TGTGCCAGCAGCTATAGCGGGAGAGTCAACAATGAGCAGTTCTTC. Translated, it gives CASSYSGRVNNEQFF.

This clonotype was observed a handful of times. The chain uses TRBV2 and TRBJ1-5, with 7 bases fitting TRBD1. This CDR3 spans 18 amino acids. Germline CDR1 reads SNHLY; CDR2 reads FYNNEI. V was pared by 8 bases and J by 6 bases, with 22 bases of the junction left unmatched. In nucleotides, the CDR3 is TGTGCCAGCGGGTCTGAGACAGGGTTTCGGACCGGGGGTCAGCCCCAGCATTTT. Translating gives CASGSETGFRTGGQPQHF.